A single T cell receptor (beta chain) is shown here with its context. It lacks a known antigen. Qualities for individual bases were not recorded, and no much larger clone is one base off. Systemically healthy Caucasian individuals from Russia, 39 in total and aged roughly 6 to 100 years, were included as donors. Roughly 11 milliliters of peripheral blood were drawn from each donor into EDTA-treated Vacutainer tubes. Ficoll-Paque density-gradient centrifugation was used to isolate PBMCs, with at least 7 million obtained per sample. Total RNA, at least 6 micrograms per sample, was extracted from PBMCs with Trizol reagent. The percentages of naive CD45RAhigh/CD27high T cells were determined by flow cytometry on a PBMC aliquot from every donor. Relative to germline, V is missing 0 bases and J is missing 5 bases, with 12 bases of the junction outside any gene match. Spanning cysteine to phenylalanine, the CDR3 consists of 18 amino acids. Only the CDR3 portion is preserved as DNA: 54 bases, with reading frame beginning at the first base. The germline V gene encodes CDR1 SGHNT and CDR2 YENEEA.

The method behind the library was 5' RACE. The sequencer was an Illumina HiSeq 2500. The second PCR ran for roughly 7 to 11 cycles and used a J-beta primer mix along with a sample-barcoded 5' primer. A template-switch 5' adaptor carrying 12 random nucleotides introduced a unique molecular identifier onto each TCR beta cDNA molecule. Each sample yielded at least 2.5 million CDR3-containing paired-end reads. First-strand cDNA was synthesized from all RNA with the Mint cDNA synthesis kit, primed by a TRBC-specific oligonucleotide. All cDNA was treated with uracil-DNA glycosylase and then went through a first 18-cycle PCR with the universal primers M1SS and BC2_uni_R. In the paper's pipeline: Each sample was normalized by randomly selecting 1 million high-quality reads, each carrying a distinct molecular identifier. Reads sharing molecular identifiers were discarded rather than binned into consensus sequences. MiTCR, run with a Q25 quality threshold and the strictest error-elimination algorithm, handled CDR3 identification, clonotype clustering and error correction. A nonparametric unseen species model using Euler transformation provided a lower-bound estimate of total TCR beta diversity. Clones were called with MiXCR by TCRdb after fastp trimmed the public reads at Q25, and only in-frame beta chains were retained. Each entry is one CDR3 protein sequence, shown with its most common DNA and genes. The V and J calls and clone size come from TCRdb's table, not from the authors' own analysis. The sample contains 1.5 million to 2 million distinct CDR3 sequences, under 30% of them found a single time. Less than 9.5% of the sample belongs to the ten largest clones.

The sample belongs to a study of blood T cells in healthy people across ages (dated by TCRdb to about 2015). Describing the broader study: In model experiments, roughly one uniquely barcoded TCR beta cDNA molecule per two T cells was captured by template switching. To avoid experimental bias, donors of different ages were randomly spread across the sequencing lanes. Using the same blood draw, the study looked at two additional independent replicas of 1 million unique cDNA reads for two donors, one aged 18 to 30 and the other aged 80 or older. Four age groups were formed from the donors: young (average approximately 17 years), middle-aged (approximately 39), aged (roughly 59) and long-lived (around 82). Age-related changes in TCR beta repertoire diversity were measured in the study by deep sequencing normalized with unique cDNA molecular identifiers. What the research found in general, with its limitations: The CMV infection status of donors was not known, potentially confounding age-related changes in expanded clonotypes. A strong correlation was found between observed TCR beta diversity and the percentage of naive T cells measured by flow cytometry. The long-lived group showed more naive CD4+ T cells, fewer expanded clones and increased TCR diversity than the aged group, suggesting age selection. Conclusive comparison of naive and antigen-experienced compartments was prevented by the profiling of bulk unsorted PBMCs. Estimates of total diversity from one million sequenced T cells were regarded as lower bounds and underestimates. As age increased, observed TCR beta diversity per million T cells dropped in a roughly linear way, and a significant reduction was already evident by age around 41.

The sequence came from a woman in her twenties or thirties in good health. The rearranged segments are TRBV11-3 and TRBJ2-1, and TRBD1 aligns with 8 junction nucleotides. Sequences were obtained from blood. The sequenced DNA is TGTGCCAGCAGCTTAGACCCTAAAGACAGGGGCCCAAACAATGAGCAGTTCTTC. It specifies CASSLDPKDRGPNNEQFF.